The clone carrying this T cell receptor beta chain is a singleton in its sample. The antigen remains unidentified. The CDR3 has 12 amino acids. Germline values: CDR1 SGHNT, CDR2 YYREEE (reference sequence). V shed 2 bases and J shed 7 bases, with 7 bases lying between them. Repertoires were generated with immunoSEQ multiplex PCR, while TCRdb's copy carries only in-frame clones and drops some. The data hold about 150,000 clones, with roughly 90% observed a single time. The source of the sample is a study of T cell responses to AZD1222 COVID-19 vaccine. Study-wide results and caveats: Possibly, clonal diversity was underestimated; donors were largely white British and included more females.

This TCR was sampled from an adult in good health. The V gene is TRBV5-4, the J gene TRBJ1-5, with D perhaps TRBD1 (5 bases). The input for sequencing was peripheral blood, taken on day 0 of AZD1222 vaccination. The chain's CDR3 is CASSFGDQPQHF. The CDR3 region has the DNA TGTGCCAGCAGCTTTGGGGACCAGCCCCAGCATTTT.